This T cell receptor beta chain came from a study of blood T cell repertoires in COVID-19. Overall study context: Nucleic acid was either cDNA or gDNA, and it came from T cells, B-cell-depleted T cells, or PBMCs.

Original data processing: Reference gene primer amplification gave nucleated cell count estimates. Clones were read by immunoSEQ multiplex PCR, and TCRdb kept only the in-frame ones, dropping some. The D gene and trimming were derived from the DNA, and the V and J assignments and clone size from that table. The sample shows approximately 170,000 clones, more than 90% of them seen only once. This CDR3 has 15 amino acids. V gave up 3 bases and J gave up 4 bases; unmatched junction bases: 5. The germline V gene encodes CDR1 MGHDK and CDR2 SYGVNS. Sequenced sample: peripheral blood. This clonotype was obtained from a man aged 55 to 70 with active or convalescent COVID-19. This chain connects TRBV25-1 to TRBJ1-4; 7 nucleotides line up with TRBD1. This chain's CDR3 is CASSDPQGINEKLFF. In DNA form, the CDR3 reads TGTGCCAGCAGTGACCCACAGGGGATTAATGAAAAACTGTTTTTT.